This paragraph reports one T cell receptor beta chain. No antigen is known for it. This sample stems from a study of blood T cells in healthy people across ages. It was with a sample-barcoded 5' primer and a J-beta primer mix that a second PCR of about 7 to 12 cycles was run. Sequencing of every sample gave 3 million or more CDR3-containing paired-end reads. TCRdb passed the 5' RACE reads through MiXCR, listing each CDR3 protein once. The sample includes roughly 800,000 distinct CDR3 sequences, 58% of them seen just once. The germline V gene has CDR1 DFQATT and CDR2 SNEGSKA (reference sequence). V was clipped by 6 bases and J by 13 bases; unmatched bases: 18. The CDR3 runs 14 residues. Study-level points and caveats: PBMC samples, being unsorted, prevented any conclusive comparison of naive and antigen-experienced cells. TCR beta diversity tracked closely with naive T cell percentage.

The authors isolated at least 6 million PBMCs per sample. This receptor was taken from a man aged 25-45 years in good health. The specimen sequenced was blood. The gene calls are TRBV20-1 and TRBJ2-4; 7 positions match TRBD2. The CDR3 DNA sequence: TGCAGTGCGCAGGCGGGGGTGGGACCTACTCCGCAGTACTTC. This encodes CSAQAGVGPTPQYF.